One and the same sample provided the 31 T cell receptor beta chains below, sequenced in a study of response to subunit inactivated influenza vaccine. Each CDR3 protein is one row after TCRdb ran MiXCR on the RT-PCR reads. The repertoire includes 500,000 to 700,000 distinct CDR3 sequences, around a quarter of them detected once, and around 2.8% sits in the top ten. The same sample was also used in a study of T cells expressing NK-cell markers. This second study says: In generating TCR beta cDNA, 5'RACE template switching with UMIs was used.

Sequenced here: CD4+ T cells sorted from PBMCs, sampled approximately 13 days after vaccination. The source of these receptors is a man between 50 and 59 years old who received an inactivated influenza vaccine.

This clonotype has more than one count but fewer than ten. The CDR3 loop is CASSYEGRYNEQFF. The CDR3 region has the DNA TGTGCCAGCAGTTACGAGGGCCGATACAATGAGCAGTTCTTC. The chain combines TRBV6-2 or TRBV6-3 with TRBJ2-1; tentative D call: TRBD2 (5 bases). The CDR3 length is 14 residues. Trimming took 2 bases from V and 4 from J, leaving 9 bases between them. CDR1 is MNHEY and CDR2 is SVGEGT in the germline V gene.

The genes are TRBV7-2 and TRBJ1-6; D may be TRBD1 (5 bases). Trimming took 5 bases from V and 10 from J, leaving 15 bases between them. The CDR3 length is 14 residues. Germline V CDR1 and CDR2: SGHTA, FQGNSA. The chain's CDR3 is CASSKRRGDSPLHF. The CDR3 coding sequence is TGTGCCAGCAGCAAAAGACGGGGGGACTCACCCCTCCACTTT.

The rearrangement links TRBV4-1 to TRBJ2-5, with a weak D call TRBD2 (5 bases). V lost 1 base, J lost 5 bases, and 8 bases lay in between. From germline, CDR1 is MGHRA and CDR2 YSYEKL. CDR3 length: 13 residues. DNA of the CDR3: TGCGCCAGCAGCCAAGCCTCGGGGGAGACCCAGTACTTC. This gives the protein CASSQASGETQYF.

This clonotype was counted a few times. The chain is built from TRBV12-3 or TRBV12-4 and TRBJ2-1; D is uncertain. The CDR3 contains 13 residues. The V gene lost 4 bases and the J gene lost 5 bases, with 9 bases spanning the gap. CDR3 loop: CASSSQNNNEQFF. In nucleotides, the CDR3 is TGTGCCAGCAGTTCACAGAATAACAATGAGCAGTTCTTC.

This rearrangement joins TRBV6-5 to TRBJ2-5; the D is unclear. V lost 2 bases, J lost 4 bases, and 14 bases lay in between. Germline V gives CDR1 MNHEY, CDR2 SVGAGI. The CDR3 has 15 residues. The CDR3 here is CASSYSPTPRETQYF. For the CDR3, the DNA is TGTGCCAGCAGTTACAGTCCGACACCCCGAGAGACCCAGTACTTC.

This clonotype was seen ten or more times. V and J are TRBV12-3 or TRBV12-4 and TRBJ2-1; possibly TRBD2 for D (5 bases). The V and J ends lost 0 bases and 5 bases respectively, with 14 bases between them. The CDR3 runs to 16 residues. CDR3 sequence: CASSLALMGADNEQFF. DNA for the CDR3: TGTGCCAGCAGTTTAGCGCTCATGGGAGCTGACAATGAGCAGTTCTTC.

There are many counts of this clonotype. V gene TRBV20-1 combines with J gene TRBJ2-3; the match to TRBD1 covers 11 bases. Unmatched junction bases numbered 7, after V lost 2 bases and J lost 6 bases. Germline V gives CDR1 DFQATT, CDR2 SNEGSKA (reference sequence). The CDR3 totals 15 residues. In nucleotides, the CDR3 is TGCAGTGCTAGATCCATGGACAGGGGGCCGGATACGCAGTATTTT. Protein sequence: CSARSMDRGPDTQYF.

The chain combines TRBV6-1 with TRBJ1-5; D possibly corresponds to TRBD1 (5 bases). The CDR3 runs to 15 residues. Germline V gene data show CDR1 as MNHNS and CDR2 as SASEGT. Trimming shortened V by 2 bases and J by 3 bases, and 11 bases separated the two germline ends. The CDR3 is CASSEIGHNNQPQHF. The CDR3 bases are TGTGCCAGCAGTGAAATAGGACACAACAATCAGCCCCAGCATTTT.

V and J are TRBV7-2 and TRBJ1-1; no reliable D call. The CDR3 length is 11 residues. Germline V lookup: CDR1 SGHTA, CDR2 FQGNSA. V was cut by 5 bases and J by 10 bases, with 11 bases left in between. The DNA of the CDR3 is TGTGCCAGCAGCCCCTCGTTGGGAGCTTTCTTT. Protein product: CASSPSLGAFF.

On this clonotype itself: Being one base from a much bigger clone, this may be a read error. The V call is TRBV11-2, the J call TRBJ2-2; 7 bases map to TRBD2. Per the germline V gene, CDR1 is SGHAT and CDR2 is FQNNGV. This CDR3 is 15 amino acids long. The V segment lost 1 base and the J segment 3 bases; nucleotides outside the gene matches: 2. The CDR3 here is CASSLGTRYTGELFF. The DNA of the CDR3 is TGTGCCAGCAGCTTAGGGACTAGGTACACCGGGGAGCTGTTTTTT.

This clonotype was recorded a few times. This chain connects TRBV6-2 or TRBV6-3 to TRBJ2-7, with D possibly being TRBD1 or TRBD2 (5 bases each). Germline CDR1 is MNHEY and CDR2 is SVGEGT. The CDR3 length is 14 residues. Trimming shortened V by 7 bases and J by 1 base, and 14 bases separated the two germline ends. In DNA form, the CDR3 reads TGTGCCAGCACCCCGGGGCCACATTCCTACGAGCAGTACTTC. Amino acid sequence: CASTPGPHSYEQYF.

The chain carries TRBV6-2 or TRBV6-3 and TRBJ2-7; 12 nucleotides agree with TRBD2. V dropped 4 bases and J dropped 1; count of bases not matched to a gene: 8. There are 17 residues in the CDR3. The germline gives CDR1 MNHEY, CDR2 SVGEGT. This CDR3 is CASSFRLAGGHSYEQYF. The CDR3 coding sequence is TGTGCCAGCAGTTTTCGTCTAGCGGGAGGGCATTCCTACGAGCAGTACTTC.

The chain employs TRBV12-3 or TRBV12-4 and TRBJ2-3; D is uncertain. The CDR3 contains 12 residues. V lost 6 bases to trimming and J lost 2 bases, with 6 bases between them. The CDR3 spells CASSGTTDTQYF. The CDR3 nucleotides are TGTGCCAGCAGCGGTACCACAGATACGCAGTATTTT.

This clonotype appeared a few times. V is TRBV20-1 and J is TRBJ1-5, with D possibly being TRBD1 (6 bases). Germline CDR1 reads DFQATT; CDR2 reads SNEGSKA (reference sequence). This CDR3 region has 13 residues. V gave up 5 bases and J gave up 7 bases, with 15 bases separating them. CDR3 amino acids: CSAQPQGTQPQHF. In DNA, the CDR3 is TGCAGTGCTCAGCCGCAGGGGACACAGCCCCAGCATTTT.

The count of this clonotype is one. The CDR3 is CASSWGYGNTGELFF. For the CDR3, the DNA is TGCGCCAGCAGCTGGGGGTACGGGAACACCGGGGAGCTGTTTTTT. The chain uses TRBV5-1 and TRBJ2-2; D might be TRBD1 or TRBD2, each matching 5 bases. Germline V gene sequence: CDR1 SGHRS, CDR2 YFSETQ. V was trimmed by 3 bases and J by 1 base, leaving 10 bases between them. The CDR3 has 15 residues.

The V and J genes are TRBV6-6 and TRBJ2-3; D not resolved. The CDR3 is 13 amino acids. The V and J ends lost 10 bases and 1 base respectively, with 12 bases between them. Germline CDR1 and CDR2: MNHNY and SVGAGI (reference sequence). The CDR3 sequence is CATVFGGTDTQYF. The CDR3 region has the DNA TGTGCCACCGTTTTTGGCGGCACAGATACGCAGTATTTT.

This clonotype turned up a few times. The rearrangement links TRBV3-1 to TRBJ2-5, with TRBD1 identical over 7 bases. Germline CDR1 is LGHDT and CDR2 is YNNKEL (reference sequence). There are 13 residues in the CDR3. V lost 2 bases and J lost 7; bases outside the gene matches: 4. The CDR3 loop is CASSQRQGGTQYF. CDR3 nucleotides: TGTGCCAGCAGCCAAAGACAGGGCGGGACCCAGTACTTC.

This clonotype was detected ten times or more. The chain has TRBV4-3 and TRBJ2-3; TRBD2 agrees at 10 bases. Germline-derived CDR1 and CDR2 are LGHNA and YSLEER. V lost 0 bases, J lost 0 bases, and 12 bases stayed unmatched. The CDR3 spans 20 residues. CDR3 loop: CASSQDLASGGTTSTDTQYF. Written as DNA, the CDR3 is TGCGCCAGCAGCCAAGATCTAGCTAGCGGGGGAACCACTAGCACAGATACGCAGTATTTT.

This clonotype showed up just a few times. The rearrangement uses TRBV10-3 and TRBJ2-3, with TRBD1 identical over 8 bases. V was clipped by 7 bases and J by 6 bases; unmatched bases: 6. The length of the CDR3 is 13 residues. Germline loops: CDR1 ENHRY, CDR2 SYGVKD. In nucleotides, the CDR3 is TGTGCCATCATGGGGCGGACAGGGGATACGCAGTATTTT. The encoded protein is CAIMGRTGDTQYF.

The sample holds a few counts of this clonotype. The genes are TRBV10-3 and TRBJ2-1; tentative D call: TRBD2 (6 bases). V lost 7 bases and J lost 0, with 10 bases in between. Germline V gives CDR1 ENHRY, CDR2 SYGVKD. The CDR3 consists of 14 residues. CDR3 protein: CAINGGSSYNEQFF. CDR3 in DNA: TGTGCCATCAATGGGGGGAGCTCCTACAATGAGCAGTTCTTC.

This clonotype appeared a few times. The chain recombines TRBV6-5 with TRBJ1-1, with D unresolved. The CDR3 extends over 14 amino acids. Trimming removed 1 base at V and 4 bases at J, with 10 bases between. Germline V CDR1 and CDR2: MNHEY, SVGAGI. Here the CDR3 reads CASSYLEASTEAFF. CDR3 bases: TGTGCCAGCAGTTACTTGGAGGCGAGCACTGAAGCTTTCTTT.

This clonotype was seen a few times. The chain recombines TRBV6-1 with TRBJ1-1; D unclear. The CDR3 has 14 amino acids. The germline CDR1 and CDR2 sequences are MNHNS and SASEGT. The V end lost 3 bases, the J end lost 10 bases, and 18 bases lay between the germline ends. The CDR3 DNA is TGTGCCAGCAGTGAGGTTAAGTCCCTTCGCGGAGCTTTCTTT. Translating gives CASSEVKSLRGAFF.

There are a few counts of this clonotype. V and J are TRBV6-2 or TRBV6-3 and TRBJ1-2, with TRBD1 matching over 7 bases. The germline V gene encodes CDR1 MNHEY and CDR2 SVGEGT. The CDR3 is 13 amino acids. V gave up 5 bases and J gave up 7 bases; unmatched junction bases: 7. Here the CDR3 DNA reads TGTGCCAGCAGTCGGGACAGCCTTGGTGGCTACACCTTC. Amino acid sequence: CASSRDSLGGYTF.

This clonotype was counted a few times. The J gene is TRBJ2-3, the V gene TRBV6-1; D gene unclear. V lost 2 bases to trimming and J lost 2 bases, with 11 bases between them. Germline V CDR1 and CDR2: MNHNS, SASEGT. The length of the CDR3 is 15 residues. DNA of the CDR3: TGTGCCAGCAGTGAATGGCCACAGCTCACAGATACGCAGTATTTT. Protein sequence: CASSEWPQLTDTQYF.

V and J are TRBV7-2 and TRBJ2-3; 10 bases fit TRBD2. After removal of 5 bases from V and 8 bases from J, the junction contained 13 bases not matched to a gene. Germline loops: CDR1 SGHTA, CDR2 FQGNSA. The CDR3 loop spans 16 amino acids. This CDR3 is CASSPPGLAGVGTQYF. CDR3 nucleotides: TGTGCCAGCAGCCCGCCAGGGCTAGCGGGAGTGGGTACGCAGTATTTT. The variable domain in full, with the rest retrieved from reference TRBV7-2 and TRBJ2-3, is GAGVSQSPSNKVTEKGKDVELRCDPISGHTALYWYRQSLGQGLEFLIYFQGNSAPDKSGLPSDRFSAERTGGSVSTLTIQRTQQEDSAVYLCASSPPGLAGVGTQYFGPGTRLTVL.

The chain recombines TRBV2 with TRBJ1-1; D is unclear. V lost 5 bases and J 8 bases, leaving 15 bases between the germline ends. The CDR3 totals 13 residues. Germline loops: CDR1 SNHLY, CDR2 FYNNEI. CDR3 residues: CASSYKVVGEAFF. The CDR3, as DNA: TGTGCCAGCAGTTACAAGGTTGTCGGGGAAGCTTTCTTT.

J is TRBJ2-7 and V is TRBV6-2 or TRBV6-3; weak D call: TRBD1 (6 bases). Trimming pared 5 bases from V and 7 bases from J, leaving 12 bases between. Germline CDR1 reads MNHEY; CDR2 reads SVGEGT. The CDR3 runs to 12 residues. The DNA of the CDR3 is TGTGCCAGCAGTGGGGGCTTAATTGAGCAGTACTTC. This encodes CASSGGLIEQYF.

This clonotype was picked up a small number of times. The gene calls are TRBV12-3 or TRBV12-4 and TRBJ2-5; 10 bases match TRBD2. V was pared by 8 bases and J by 5 bases, with 8 bases of the junction left unmatched. The CDR3 has 14 residues. CDR3 sequence reads: CASLSSGGTETQYF. In nucleotides, the CDR3 is TGTGCCAGCTTATCTAGCGGGGGCACGGAGACCCAGTACTTC.

This chain joins TRBV29-1 and TRBJ2-5; 7 nucleotides match TRBD1. This CDR3 comprises 14 residues. The ends lost 4 bases at V and 3 bases at J; junction bases unmatched: 8. CDR1 and CDR2 from the germline V gene are SQVTM and ANQGSEA. CDR3 sequence (DNA): TGCAGCGTTGCCCCGGGGACAGTAAAAGAGACCCAGTACTTC. It encodes CSVAPGTVKETQYF.

This clonotype has a count of ten or more. The chain's CDR3 is CASSEIGGAIYNEQFF. CDR3 in DNA: TGCGCCAGCAGTGAGATTGGGGGGGCGATCTATAATGAGCAGTTCTTC. The chain links TRBV10-2 to TRBJ2-1; tentative D call: TRBD2 (7 bases). In germline, CDR1 is WSHSY, CDR2 SAAADI. Deletions cut 2 bases from V and 7 bases from J, with 18 bases between. The CDR3 has 16 amino acids.

The chain joins TRBV2 to TRBJ2-1; the D gene could be TRBD1 or TRBD2 (5 bases each). Trimming removed 6 bases from V and 3 bases from J, with 15 bases in between. The CDR3 runs 15 residues. Germline V gene data show CDR1 as SNHLY and CDR2 as FYNNEI. CDR3 coding DNA: TGTGCCAGCAGCGGGACGGAGCCCTACTACAATGAGCAGTTCTTC. Its translation is CASSGTEPYYNEQFF.